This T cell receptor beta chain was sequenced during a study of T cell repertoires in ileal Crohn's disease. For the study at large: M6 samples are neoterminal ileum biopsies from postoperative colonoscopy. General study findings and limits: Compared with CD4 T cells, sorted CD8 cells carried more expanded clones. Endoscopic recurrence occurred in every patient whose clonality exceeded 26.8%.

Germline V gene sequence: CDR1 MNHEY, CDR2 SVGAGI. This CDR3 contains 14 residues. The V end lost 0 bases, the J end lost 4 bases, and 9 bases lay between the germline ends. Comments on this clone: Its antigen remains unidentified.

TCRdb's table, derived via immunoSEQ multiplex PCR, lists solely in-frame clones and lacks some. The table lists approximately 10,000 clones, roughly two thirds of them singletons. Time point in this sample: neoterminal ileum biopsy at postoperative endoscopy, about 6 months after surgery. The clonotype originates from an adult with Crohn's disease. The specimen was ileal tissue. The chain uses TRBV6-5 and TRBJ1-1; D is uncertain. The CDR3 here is CASSYSLGITEAFF. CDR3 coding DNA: TGTGCCAGCAGTTACTCATTGGGCATCACTGAAGCTTTCTTT.